This T cell receptor beta chain was found in a study of cytomegalovirus exposure and HLA in healthy donors. The V gene lost 5 bases and the J gene lost 8 bases, with 21 bases spanning the gap. Germline V gene lookup returns CDR1 MNHEY and CDR2 SMNVEV (reference sequence). The CDR3 runs to 15 residues. This clone was observed once. 60 Vbeta and 13 Jbeta primers were used in PCR. Generated by immunoSEQ multiplex PCR, the TCRdb table keeps only in-frame clones and is missing some. The sample carries some 160,000 clones, 75% to 90% recorded once. The chain employs TRBV27 and TRBJ1-2, with D perhaps TRBD1 (5 bases). Specimen: PBMCs. The receptor was isolated from a woman younger than 30 in good health and CMV-seronegative. CDR3 loop: CASSPQRGAFFGYTF. The CDR3 DNA follows: TGTGCCAGCAGTCCGCAGCGGGGCGCTTTTTTCGGCTACACCTTC.